The TCR beta chain under discussion was sequenced for a study of long-term antiretroviral therapy in people with HIV. Trimming removed 6 bases from V and 3 bases from J, with 12 bases in between. This CDR3 region has 13 residues. From germline, CDR1 is MNHNS and CDR2 SASEGT. Sequencing relied on immunoSEQ assay v3.0, run at survey level. Generated by immunoSEQ multiplex PCR, the TCRdb table keeps only in-frame clones and is missing some. The data contain tens of thousands of clones, approximately 85% of them singletons. The TCR originated in a woman in her 50s with HIV. This sequence joins TRBV6-1 and TRBJ2-7; tentative D call: TRBD2 (5 bases). This material consisted of unsorted PBMCs, taken 3.1 years after starting antiretroviral therapy. CDR3: CASRASGIYEQYF. The CDR3 DNA reads as TGTGCCAGCAGGGCCTCCGGGATCTACGAGCAGTACTTC.